Included here is one T cell receptor (beta chain) sequence, with context. The antigen remains unidentified. This record comes from a study of T cell responses to AZD1222 COVID-19 vaccine. Findings and limits, study-wide: Baseline serostatus was positive in only a handful of AZD1222 recipients.

TCRdb's table, derived via immunoSEQ multiplex PCR, lists solely in-frame clones and lacks some. The sample has roughly 110,000 clones, about 90% seen once. The TCR originated in an adult in good health. The sample was peripheral blood, taken on day 0 of AZD1222 vaccination.

In nucleotides, the CDR3 is TGTGCCAGCAGCGCCCTAGCGGGGGGAGGAGAGCAGTACTTC. This translates into CASSALAGGGEQYF. This sequence joins TRBV13 and TRBJ2-7; 11 bases agree with TRBD2. V trimming: 5 bases; J trimming: 7 bases; junction bases outside the gene matches: 7. Germline loops: CDR1 PRHDT, CDR2 FYEKMQ (reference sequence). The CDR3 spans 14 residues.